Listed here is a single TCR beta chain. The antigen it binds to is not known. Base qualities are not provided; no much larger clone lies one nucleotide away. The CDR1 and CDR2 encoded by the germline V gene are SQVTM and ANQGSEA. The trim is 0 bases for V and 0 bases for J, with a gap of 6 bases between the germline ends. Its CDR3 holds 14 amino acids, cysteine through phenylalanine. The only DNA kept is the CDR3, 42 bases in frame from the first base. The data stem from a study of T cell clonotyping in hematopoietic cell transplantation (TCRdb year 2021). As for the study more broadly: In the study, roughly 140 blood samples were gathered from 40 or so consecutive transplant recipients and their related donors. Recruitment of patients ran from late 2015 to early 2017, and follow-up continued until late 2020 or until death.

General findings and caveats noted by the study authors: Broader TCR repertoire diversity after transplant was predicted by Inverse Simpson Index values from donors and from recipients before transplant. Recipient TCR diversity fell after transplant, with pathologically expanded clonotypes rising progressively from day 30 to day 180. Recipient repertoires showed only a small fraction of overlap with donor repertoires, and over 97% appeared de novo at the given depth. Sample size was limited, and cells were not sorted, so CD4 and CD8 repertoire contributions could not be separated.

Related transplant donors provided blood samples for TCR beta sequencing. Nuclei Lysis Solution was used to extract genomic DNA from fresh or cryopreserved unfractionated peripheral blood mononuclear cells. The immunoSEQ assay, a bias-controlled multiplex PCR using V- and J-specific primers, was used to amplify TCR beta CDR3 regions from genomic DNA. In a second PCR step, the CDR3 amplicons were tagged with a proprietary barcode plus Illumina adapter sequences. An Illumina MiSeq instrument was used to sequence the CDR3 libraries. The study's processing was this. immunoSEQ Analyzer 3.0 was used for export and quality control, with R Bioconductor and Immunarch used for downstream analyses. Only productive rearrangements within the normalized downsampled data set were used in the calculation of repertoire metrics. Pathologically expanded clonotypes were defined as those larger than 5 templates in the normalized cohort. The Inverse Simpson Index was used to measure repertoire diversity. The non-normalized data set was used for CMV-specificity analyses so that all clonotypes could be captured. TCRdb's version of the immuneACCESS table is confined to in-frame rearrangements and falls short of the full clone set. An unresolved V gene accounts for under half of the shortfall where checked; the remainder is of unknown origin. The V and J calls and clone size were taken over from that table, and D and trimming were inferred from the DNA. Within this sample are about 12,000 clones, with roughly 90% of them counted one time only. The biggest ten clones account for around 0.8% of the sample.

This sequence uses TRBV29-1 and TRBJ1-3; confidence is insufficient to name the D gene. The clonotype originates from a woman aged 50 to 60 in good health. Some clones in this sample may be carry-over from other donors' samples. Sequencing was performed on peripheral blood mononuclear cells. The sequenced DNA is TGCAGCGTTGAAGACAGCTACTCTGGAAACACCATATATTTT. Its protein reads: CSVEDSYSGNTIYF.